One and the same sample provided the 10 T cell receptor beta chains below, sequenced in a study of CD8 T cells in Susac syndrome. The authors reverse transcribed roughly 0.5 to 1 ug RNA with random hexamers. TCRdb passed the immunoSEQ multiplex PCR reads through MiXCR, listing each CDR3 protein once. This sample has about 90,000 distinct CDR3 sequences; 90% to 95% occur once, and the top ten carry around 0.3%. The sample was CD8+ T cells from PBMCs. These receptor sequences come from a human donor in good health.

The chain employs TRBV13 and TRBJ1-1, with no clear D. The V gene lost 5 bases and the J gene lost 5 bases, with 21 bases spanning the gap. CDR1 is PRHDT, CDR2 FYEKMQ, per germline (reference sequence). This CDR3 is 16 amino acids long. CDR3 loop: CASSARTGSFRTEAFF. The CDR3 nucleotides are TGTGCCAGCAGCGCTAGAACGGGCAGCTTTCGGACTGAAGCTTTCTTT.

The chain has TRBV20-1 and TRBJ1-3; a possible D gene is TRBD1 (6 bases). Trimming took 7 bases from V and 0 from J, leaving 13 bases between them. Looked up from germline, CDR1 is DFQATT and CDR2 is SNEGSKA (reference sequence). The CDR3 is made up of 14 amino acids. This CDR3 reads CSEDSFISGNTIYF. CDR3 sequence (DNA): TGCAGTGAGGACAGTTTCATCTCTGGAAACACCATATATTTT.

The chain has TRBV7-9 and TRBJ1-1; tentatively, D is TRBD1 (5 bases). CDR1 is SEHNR, CDR2 FQNEAQ, per germline (reference sequence). The CDR3 loop spans 14 amino acids. Between the trimmed V and J ends, which lost 7 bases and 3 bases, there was a span of 15 bases. CDR3 sequence: CASTPRGEYTEAFF. For the CDR3, the DNA is TGTGCCAGCACTCCAAGGGGTGAGTACACTGAAGCTTTCTTT.

The chain combines TRBV7-6 with TRBJ1-1; the D gene is possibly TRBD1 (5 bases). The germline V gene has CDR1 SGHVS and CDR2 FNYEAQ. Trimming stripped 5 bases from V and 7 bases from J, with 11 bases between. The CDR3 extends over 12 amino acids. The CDR3 loop reads CASSLGTFEAFF. CDR3 bases: TGTGCCAGCAGCCTGGGGACTTTTGAAGCTTTCTTT.

V gene TRBV6-5 combines with J gene TRBJ1-2; TRBD1 aligns across 8 bases. V shed 2 bases, J shed 7 bases, and the junction held 6 bases outside the gene matches. The CDR3 covers 14 residues. CDR1 and CDR2 (germline): MNHEY, SVGAGI. CDR3 sequence: CASSYGQGVSGYTF. DNA of the CDR3: TGTGCCAGCAGTTACGGACAGGGAGTTAGTGGCTACACCTTC.

The genes are TRBV7-3 and TRBJ2-6, with D possibly matching TRBD2 (5 bases). Trimming cost V 2 bases and J 1 base, with 18 bases left between them. This CDR3 is built from 19 residues. CDR1 and CDR2 (germline): SGHTA, FQGTGA. The CDR3 region is CASSLYGEPLLSGANVLTF. In DNA form, the CDR3 reads TGTGCCAGCAGCTTATACGGGGAGCCCCTTCTTTCTGGGGCCAACGTCCTGACTTTC.

This rearrangement joins TRBV20-1 to TRBJ1-2; D is unclear. The V and J ends lost 5 bases and 4 bases respectively, with 17 bases between them. This CDR3 has 14 amino acids. The germline V gene has CDR1 DFQATT and CDR2 SNEGSKA (reference sequence). CDR3 residues: CSAFDPMTAYGYTF. CDR3 in DNA: TGCAGTGCTTTCGACCCTATGACCGCCTATGGCTACACCTTC.

The chain recombines TRBV7-8 with TRBJ1-1; no clear D. The CDR3 is 14 residues long. V was cut by 4 bases and J by 4 bases, with 13 bases left in between. Looked up from germline, CDR1 is SGHVS and CDR2 is FQNEAQ. DNA of the CDR3: TGTGCCAGCAGCTCCCCCCGCGCGGTCACTGAAGCTTTCTTT. Amino acid sequence: CASSSPRAVTEAFF.

V is TRBV6-5 and J is TRBJ2-5; a possible D gene is TRBD1 (6 bases). The CDR3 extends over 13 amino acids. Trimming removed 6 bases from V and 1 base from J, with 9 bases in between. CDR1 and CDR2 from the germline V gene are MNHEY and SVGAGI. CDR3 coding DNA: TGTGCCAGCAGGACAGGACCCCAAGAGACCCAGTACTTC. Translating gives CASRTGPQETQYF.

This clonotype has only a few counts. The CDR3 bases are TGTGCCAGCAGTGTGGTAGGATCCTACGAGCAGTACTTC. Amino acids: CASSVVGSYEQYF. J is TRBJ2-7 and V is TRBV25-1; D not resolved. Trimming left V 4 bases short and J 1 base short, with 8 bases between. In germline, CDR1 is MGHDK, CDR2 SYGVNS. The CDR3 is made up of 13 amino acids.